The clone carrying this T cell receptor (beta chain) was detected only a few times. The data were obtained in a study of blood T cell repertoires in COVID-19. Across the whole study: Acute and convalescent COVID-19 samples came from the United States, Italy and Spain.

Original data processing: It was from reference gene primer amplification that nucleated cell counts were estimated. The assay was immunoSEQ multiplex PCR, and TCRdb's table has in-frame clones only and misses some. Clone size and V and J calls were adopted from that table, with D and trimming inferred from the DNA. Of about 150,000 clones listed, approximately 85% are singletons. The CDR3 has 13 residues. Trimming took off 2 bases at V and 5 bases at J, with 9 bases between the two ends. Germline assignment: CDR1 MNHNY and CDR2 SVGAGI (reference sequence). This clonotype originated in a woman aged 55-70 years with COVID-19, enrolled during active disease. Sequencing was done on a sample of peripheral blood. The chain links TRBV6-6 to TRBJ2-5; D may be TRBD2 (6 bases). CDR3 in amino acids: CASSYRAGETQYF. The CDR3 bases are TGTGCCAGCAGTTACCGCGCGGGGGAGACCCAGTACTTC.